The source of this T cell receptor beta chain is a study of Graves' ophthalmopathy and Graves' hyperthyroidism. Study-wide findings and caveats: Among expanded thyroid clonotypes above 0.001 frequency, most also occurred in blood.

Of note for this clonotype: Antigen: not known.

The evidence that diagnosis relied on was clinical symptoms, serum thyroxine, TRAb, thyroid ultrasound and orbital computed tomography. RNA transcripts were the source from which TCR beta CDR3 regions were amplified. Second-round multiplex PCR followed a first-round RT-PCR using HTBI primers. TCRdb re-called the multiplex PCR reads with MiXCR, one entry per CDR3 protein. The sample includes about 210,000 distinct CDR3 sequences, around 30% of them seen just once. The source material was peripheral blood. This TCR derives from a middle-aged man with Graves' ophthalmopathy.

The CDR3 reads CASRLWGGEQPQHF. Written as DNA, the CDR3 is TGTGCCAGCCGCCTCTGGGGTGGTGAGCAGCCCCAGCATTTT. V and J are TRBV19 and TRBJ1-5; D is unclear. Between the trimmed V and J ends, which lost 9 bases and 7 bases, there was a span of 19 bases. The germline gives CDR1 LNHDA, CDR2 SQIVND (reference sequence). The length of the CDR3 is 14 residues.